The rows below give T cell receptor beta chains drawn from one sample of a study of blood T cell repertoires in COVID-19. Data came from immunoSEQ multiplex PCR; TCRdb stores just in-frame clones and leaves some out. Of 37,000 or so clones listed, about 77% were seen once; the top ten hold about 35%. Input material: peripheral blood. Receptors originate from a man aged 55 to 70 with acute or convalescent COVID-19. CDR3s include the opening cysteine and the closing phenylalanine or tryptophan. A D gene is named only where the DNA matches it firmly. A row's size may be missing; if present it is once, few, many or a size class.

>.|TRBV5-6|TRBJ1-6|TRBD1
TGTGCCAGCAGCCCCGGGACAGGCCGACTATATAATTCACCCCTCCACTTT
CASSPGTGRLYNSPLHF
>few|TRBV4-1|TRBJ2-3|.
TGCGCCAGCAGCCAAGGTGGCAGGGGAAACACAGATACGCAGTATTTT
CASSQGGRGNTDTQYF
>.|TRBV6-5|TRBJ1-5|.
TGTGCCAGCACTCGGGGGATGGTGGATCAGCCCCAGCATTTT
CASTRGMVDQPQHF
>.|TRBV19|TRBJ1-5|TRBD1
TGTGCCAGTAGTGCGGGACAGGGGGCGTCGGGCAATCAGCCCCAGCATTTT
CASSAGQGASGNQPQHF
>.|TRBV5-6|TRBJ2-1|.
TGTGCCAGCAGCTGGAGGGTTGAGCAGTTCTTC
CASSWRVEQFF
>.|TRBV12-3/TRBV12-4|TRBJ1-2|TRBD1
TGTGCCAGCAGTTTAGGGCAGGGGGGTGGCTACACCTTC
CASSLGQGGGYTF
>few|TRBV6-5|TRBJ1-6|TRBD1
TGTGCCAGCAGGGACCGGGACAGGGGGGATTCACCCCTCCACTTT
CASRDRDRGDSPLHF
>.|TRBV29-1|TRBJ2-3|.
TGCAGCGGTACCGGGTCACTAAGGGATACGCAGTATTTT
CSGTGSLRDTQYF
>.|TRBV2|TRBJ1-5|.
TGTGCCAGTCACAGGGCATATAGCAATCAGCCCCAGCATTTT
CASHRAYSNQPQHF
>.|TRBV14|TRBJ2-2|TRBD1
TGTGCCAGCAGCCGAGTATTACAGGGGGCTGCCGGGGAGCTGTTTTTT
CASSRVLQGAAGELFF
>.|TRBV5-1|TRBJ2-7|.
TGCGCCAGCACCTTTTCACCCGCCACAGGAGACTACGAGCAGTACTTC
CASTFSPATGDYEQYF
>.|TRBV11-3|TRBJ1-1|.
TGTGCCAGCAGCCCGCCGGGGGGGGCGAACACTGAAGCTTTCTTT
CASSPPGGANTEAFF
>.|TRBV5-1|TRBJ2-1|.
TGCGCCAGCAGCTTGGGAGGGCCGGGAAATGAGCAGTTCTTC
CASSLGGPGNEQFF
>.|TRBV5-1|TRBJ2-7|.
TGCGCCAGCAGGAGAGAAACTAGTATCCCCTACGAGCAGTACTTC
CASRRETSIPYEQYF
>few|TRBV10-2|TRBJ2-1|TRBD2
TGCGCCAGCTCAGGCACTAGCGGGAGGAATGAGCAGTTCTTC
CASSGTSGRNEQFF
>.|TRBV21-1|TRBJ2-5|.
TGTGCCAGCAGTAAGAGGGACAGTGAAGAGACCCAGTACTTC
CASSKRDSEETQYF
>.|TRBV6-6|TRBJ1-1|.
TGTGCCAGCAGTTCCTCGGCAGGGGTGAACACTGAAGCTTTCTTT
CASSSSAGVNTEAFF
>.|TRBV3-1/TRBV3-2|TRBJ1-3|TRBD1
TGTGCCAGCAGCCAAAACGGGGACAGGGGAAACACCATATATTTT
CASSQNGDRGNTIYF
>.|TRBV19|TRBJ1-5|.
TGTGCCAGTAGTATTGACGCACGGGAAGGCAATCAGCCCCAGCATTTT
CASSIDAREGNQPQHF
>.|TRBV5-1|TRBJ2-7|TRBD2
TGCGCCAGCAGCATAGGACTAGCGGGAGTCTACGAGCAGTACTTC
CASSIGLAGVYEQYF
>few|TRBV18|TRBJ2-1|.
TGTGCCAGCTCACGAGGGCCCAGCTCCTACAATGAGCAGTTCTTC
CASSRGPSSYNEQFF
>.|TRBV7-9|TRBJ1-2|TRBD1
TGTGCCAGCAGCCCTCCGGGACAGGGGTATGGCTACACCTTC
CASSPPGQGYGYTF
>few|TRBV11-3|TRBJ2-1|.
TGTGCCAGCAGCATCCGACTCGGAGGACAGTTCTTC
CASSIRLGGQFF
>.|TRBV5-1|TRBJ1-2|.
TGCGCCAGCAGCTTGGAAGGGCGGGGCTCTCACAAGGACTATGGCTACACCTTC
CASSLEGRGSHKDYGYTF
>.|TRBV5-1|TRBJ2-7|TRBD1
TGCGCCAGCAGCCACGGACAGGGGGCCAACGAGCAGTACTTC
CASSHGQGANEQYF
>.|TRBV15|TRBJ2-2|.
TGTGCCACCAGCCCCCCTAGGAGCACCGGGGAGCTGTTTTTT
CATSPPRSTGELFF
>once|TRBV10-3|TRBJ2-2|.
TGTGCCATCAGAGGAGCGACGCGAGCCGGGGAGCTGTTTTTT
CAIRGATRAGELFF
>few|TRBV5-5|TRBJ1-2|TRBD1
TGTGCCAGCAGCTTGTATGGGACAGGGTTGAACGACTATGGCTACACCTTC
CASSLYGTGLNDYGYTF
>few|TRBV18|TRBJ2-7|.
TGTGCCAGCTCACCAGCAGGGTACGACTACGAGCAGTACTTC
CASSPAGYDYEQYF
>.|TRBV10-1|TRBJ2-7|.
TGCGCCAGCAGTGAGTCGGGTATCAGGGCCTACGAGCAGTACTTC
CASSESGIRAYEQYF